A single sample gave rise to the 29 T cell receptor beta chains below, sequenced in a study of T cell responses to AZD1222 COVID-19 vaccine. TCRdb's table, derived via immunoSEQ multiplex PCR, lists solely in-frame clones and lacks some. The sample holds more than 100,000 clones, 87% seen once. The source was peripheral blood, collected on day 0 of AZD1222 vaccination. These receptors were collected from an adult in good health.

This sequence joins TRBV5-1 and TRBJ2-7; 8 bases match TRBD1. The length of the CDR3 is 14 residues. The J segment lost 5 bases and the V segment lost 4 bases, leaving 8 bases of the junction unmatched. In germline, CDR1 is SGHRS, CDR2 YFSETQ. The CDR3: CASSPWTGMDEQYF. The CDR3 bases are TGCGCCAGCAGCCCCTGGACAGGGATGGACGAGCAGTACTTC.

V gene TRBV18 combines with J gene TRBJ1-4, with 9 bases lining up with TRBD1. Germline CDR1 is KGHSH and CDR2 is LQKENI. V lost 4 bases, J lost 7 bases, and 10 bases stayed unmatched. The CDR3 spans 16 residues. CDR3 protein: CASSRTGGGLGEKLFF. The CDR3 nucleotides are TGTGCCAGCTCACGAACAGGGGGCGGTTTAGGTGAAAAACTGTTTTTT.

The CDR3 DNA sequence: TGTGCCAGCAGCGTCAGGGACAGCGGGGAGCTGTTTTTT. Protein product: CASSVRDSGELFF. V usage is TRBV9 and J usage is TRBJ2-2, with 7 bases lining up with TRBD1. The CDR3 extends over 13 amino acids. With 2 bases clipped from V and 7 bases from J, the junction kept 2 bases outside the gene matches. The germline V gene encodes CDR1 SGDLS and CDR2 YYNGEE.

V and J are TRBV6-2 or TRBV6-3 and TRBJ1-1, with TRBD1 matching over 9 bases. The CDR3 totals 14 residues. Germline V gene data show CDR1 as MNHEY and CDR2 as SVGEGT. Trimming removed 4 bases from V and 1 base from J; junction bases left unmatched: 1. Written as DNA, the CDR3 is TGTGCCAGCAGTTCGGGACAGGGGAACACTGAAGCTTTCTTT. Translated, it gives CASSSGQGNTEAFF.

The V call is TRBV9, the J call TRBJ1-2, with TRBD1 matching over 8 bases. V lost 1 base to trimming and J lost 2 bases; unmatched junction nucleotides: 10. This CDR3 is built from 17 residues. Germline V lookup: CDR1 SGDLS, CDR2 YYNGEE. CDR3 DNA: TGTGCCAGCAGCGTATCTCTGGACAGGGCTGGCAACTATGGCTACACCTTC. Its translation is CASSVSLDRAGNYGYTF.

J is TRBJ2-3 and V is TRBV3-1 (or the pseudogene TRBV3-2); D remains ambiguous. Germline V lookup: CDR1 LGHDT, CDR2 YNNKEL (reference sequence). The CDR3 length is 14 residues. V was shortened by 1 base and J by 3 bases, with 8 bases between the two germline ends. The CDR3 bases are TGTGCCAGCAGCCAAGGCTTGCGTACAGATACGCAGTATTTT. Protein sequence: CASSQGLRTDTQYF.

J is TRBJ2-6 and V is TRBV5-4, with 8 bases matching TRBD2. Unmatched junction bases numbered 7, after V lost 5 bases and J lost 0 bases. The CDR3 runs 17 residues. The germline gives CDR1 SGHNT, CDR2 YYREEE (reference sequence). The CDR3 here is CASSRGGFSSGANVLTF. The CDR3 DNA is TGTGCCAGCAGTCGGGGGGGCTTTAGCTCTGGGGCCAACGTCCTGACTTTC.

The chain links TRBV12-1 to TRBJ2-1; the D call TRBD2 from the table was never checked on the DNA. TRBV12-1 is flagged as a pseudogene. The CDR3 contains 13 residues. The CDR3 reads CASSFLDYNEQFF. CDR3 nucleotide sequence: TGTGCCAGCAGCTTTTTAGACTACAATGAGCAGTTCTTC.

The chain links TRBV5-1 to TRBJ1-3; possible D gene TRBD1, 6 bases. The CDR3 is made up of 14 amino acids. The ends were cut back, 2 bases at V and 5 bases at J, with 11 bases in the middle. Germline CDR1 is SGHRS and CDR2 is YFSETQ. CDR3 DNA sequence: TGCGCCAGCAGCTTCGAAGGACAGAGAAACACCATATATTTT. Amino acid sequence: CASSFEGQRNTIYF. The variable domain in full, with the rest retrieved from reference TRBV5-1 and TRBJ1-3, is KAGVTQTPRYLIKTRGQQVTLSCSPISGHRSVSWYQQTPGQGLQFLFEYFSETQRNKGNFPGRFSGRQFSNSRSEMNVSTLELGDSALYLCASSFEGQRNTIYFGEGSWLTVV.

V gene TRBV5-5 combines with J gene TRBJ1-2; 9 nucleotides match TRBD1. Germline-derived CDR1 and CDR2 are SGHKS and YYEKEE (reference sequence). The CDR3 is 14 residues long. J lost 4 bases, V lost 1 base, and 2 bases had no gene match. CDR3 sequence reads: CASSLTGGAYGYTF. DNA for the CDR3: TGTGCCAGCAGCTTGACAGGGGGCGCCTATGGCTACACCTTC.

This chain uses TRBV7-2 with TRBJ1-2, with D unclear. Germline V CDR1 and CDR2: SGHTA, FQGNSA. The CDR3 spans 13 residues. V lost 6 bases, J lost 4 bases, and 12 bases lay in between. This chain's CDR3 is CASSSGEAYGYTF. As DNA, the CDR3 is TGTGCCAGCAGTTCCGGGGAGGCCTATGGCTACACCTTC.

This clone appeared a few times. The genes are TRBV7-2 and TRBJ1-5; D is unclear. CDR1 and CDR2 (germline): SGHTA, FQGNSA. The CDR3 length is 14 residues. Deletions cut 2 bases from V and 5 bases from J, with 10 bases between. CDR3 amino acids: CASSLREVDQPQHF. Here the CDR3 DNA reads TGTGCCAGCAGCTTAAGGGAAGTGGATCAGCCCCAGCATTTT. The whole variable domain, remainder taken from reference TRBV7-2 and TRBJ1-5, is GAGVSQSPSNKVTEKGKDVELRCDPISGHTALYWYRQSLGQGLEFLIYFQGNSAPDKSGLPSDRFSAERTGGSVSTLTIQRTQQEDSAVYLCASSLREVDQPQHFGDGTRLSIL.

The chain carries TRBV15 and TRBJ1-2, with D perhaps TRBD1 (6 bases). Trimming pared 0 bases from V and 6 bases from J, leaving 17 bases between. The CDR3 covers 16 residues. CDR1 and CDR2 from the germline V gene are LNHNV and YYDKDF (reference sequence). CDR3 protein: CATSRDVGGTSDGYTF. CDR3 DNA: TGTGCCACCAGCAGAGACGTCGGGGGCACCTCCGATGGCTACACCTTC.

This chain joins TRBV7-3 and TRBJ2-2; unclear D gene. The germline gives CDR1 SGHTA, CDR2 FQGTGA. The CDR3 contains 14 residues. V lost 5 bases, J lost 6 bases, and 13 bases lay in between. CDR3 sequence reads: CASSPDYGPGELFF. The CDR3 nucleotides read TGTGCCAGCAGCCCTGATTACGGGCCCGGGGAGCTGTTTTTT. Full variable domain (remainder filled in from reference TRBV7-3 and TRBJ2-2): GAGVSQTPSNKVTEKGKYVELRCDPISGHTALYWYRQSLGQGPEFLIYFQGTGAADDSGLPNDRFFAVRPEGSVSTLKIQRTERGDSAVYLCASSPDYGPGELFFGEGSRLTVL.

The chain links TRBV4-3 to TRBJ2-7; 8 bases map to TRBD2. The CDR3 contains 14 residues. Germline lookup yields CDR1 LGHNA and CDR2 YSLEER. Trimming took 6 bases from V and 1 from J; bases not matched to a gene: 5. CDR3: CASSKRGNSYEQYF. Here the CDR3 DNA reads TGCGCCAGCAGTAAGCGGGGGAATTCCTACGAGCAGTACTTC.

V gene TRBV24-1 combines with J gene TRBJ2-1, with 7 positions matching TRBD2. The CDR3 is 13 residues long. Trimming removed 2 bases from V and 8 bases from J; junction bases left unmatched: 2. Germline V gives CDR1 KGHDR, CDR2 SFDVKD. CDR3 sequence reads: CATSDWLADEQFF. CDR3 DNA: TGTGCCACCAGTGATTGGCTAGCGGATGAGCAGTTCTTC.

The V call is TRBV21-1, the J call TRBJ1-2. TRBV21-1 is a documented pseudogene. The CDR3 totals 14 residues. The CDR3 sequence is CASSKGWVGYGYTF. The DNA for the CDR3 is TGTGCCAGCAGCAAAGGTTGGGTCGGCTATGGCTACACCTTC.

The rearrangement links TRBV24-1 to TRBJ2-5; 7 bases are shared with TRBD1. This CDR3 has 14 amino acids. The germline CDR1 and CDR2 sequences are KGHDR and SFDVKD. Trimming at V came to 4 bases and at J to 2 bases, leaving 3 bases not matched to a gene. The CDR3 here is CATSDSGQQETQYF. The CDR3 DNA is TGTGCCACCAGTGACTCGGGACAGCAAGAGACCCAGTACTTC.

This clone was seen only a few times. The chain joins TRBV7-3 to TRBJ2-2; the match to TRBD1 covers 7 bases. The ends lost 4 bases at V and 5 bases at J; junction bases unmatched: 1. The CDR3 runs to 13 residues. Germline CDR1 SGHTA, CDR2 FQGTGA. Here the CDR3 DNA reads TGTGCCAGCAGCTCAGGGGGAACCGGGGAGCTGTTTTTT. It specifies CASSSGGTGELFF.

This chain joins TRBV9 and TRBJ2-7; TRBD1 agrees at 8 bases. The V gene end was trimmed by 5 bases and the J gene end by 2 bases; junction bases not matched to a gene: 6. CDR3 length equals 14 residues. Germline loops: CDR1 SGDLS, CDR2 YYNGEE. Here the CDR3 reads CASSLGQAPYEQYF. CDR3 coding DNA: TGTGCCAGCAGTTTGGGACAGGCCCCCTACGAGCAGTACTTC.

The rearrangement links TRBV5-1 to TRBJ2-2; D possibly corresponds to TRBD2 (6 bases). The CDR3 spans 15 residues. Trimming pared 4 bases from V and 3 bases from J, leaving 13 bases between. The germline CDR1 and CDR2 sequences are SGHRS and YFSETQ. The CDR3 reads CASSPRTTYTGELFF. CDR3 DNA sequence: TGCGCCAGCAGCCCCAGGACTACCTACACCGGGGAGCTGTTTTTT.

This clone was recorded once. The V and J genes are TRBV27 and TRBJ2-1, with 8 bases matching TRBD1. Germline V gene lookup returns CDR1 MNHEY and CDR2 SMNVEV (reference sequence). The CDR3 loop spans 15 amino acids. V trimming: 6 bases; J trimming: 11 bases; junction bases outside the gene matches: 15. DNA of the CDR3: TGTGCCAGCAGCCGTCCGGGGGCAGGGGGCGACAAGCAGTTCTTC. Translation gives CASSRPGAGGDKQFF.

The V gene is TRBV15, the J gene TRBJ1-4; 10 bases map to TRBD1. The V segment lost 5 bases and the J segment 6 bases; nucleotides outside the gene matches: 3. Germline CDR1 reads LNHNV; CDR2 reads YYDKDF (reference sequence). CDR3 size: 14 residues. CDR3 sequence: CATSGTGEDEKLFF. CDR3 DNA: TGTGCCACCAGCGGGACAGGGGAAGATGAAAAACTGTTTTTT.

The chain recombines TRBV5-4 with TRBJ1-2; D uncertain. In germline, CDR1 is SGHNT, CDR2 YYREEE (reference sequence). The CDR3 consists of 15 residues. The ends were cut back, 1 base at V and 8 bases at J, with 18 bases in the middle. Written as DNA, the CDR3 is TGTGCCAGCAGCTTGTTTGACCCGGCAAGAAGCGGCTACACCTTC. Its translation is CASSLFDPARSGYTF.

This chain joins TRBV3-1 (or the pseudogene TRBV3-2) and TRBJ1-1, with D perhaps TRBD1 (6 bases). Germline CDR1 is LGHDT and CDR2 is YNNKEL (reference sequence). With 4 bases removed from V and 4 bases from J, the gap between germline ends came to 13 bases. The length of the CDR3 is 14 residues. The CDR3 reads CASSLNAGATEAFF. CDR3 nucleotide sequence: TGTGCCAGCAGCCTCAACGCAGGGGCCACTGAAGCTTTCTTT.

The gene calls are TRBV3-1 (or the pseudogene TRBV3-2) and TRBJ2-2, with 12 nucleotides matching TRBD2. CDR3 length equals 16 residues. With 4 bases clipped from V and 7 bases from J, the junction kept 7 bases outside the gene matches. The germline gives CDR1 LGHDT, CDR2 YNNKEL (reference sequence). The CDR3 nucleotides read TGTGCCAGCAGCCCGCTAGCGGGGGGGTTGAACGGGGAGCTGTTTTTT. The encoded protein is CASSPLAGGLNGELFF.

The rearrangement joins TRBV6-1 to TRBJ1-1, with D unclear. Germline lookup yields CDR1 MNHNS and CDR2 SASEGT. Trimming shortened V by 0 bases and J by 9 bases, and 11 bases separated the two germline ends. The CDR3 runs 13 residues. The CDR3 protein is CASSEALWGKAFF. CDR3 coding DNA: TGTGCCAGCAGTGAAGCGCTCTGGGGAAAAGCTTTCTTT.

The chain is built from TRBV10-3 and TRBJ1-2; 7 nucleotides line up with TRBD1. This CDR3 has 14 residues. V shed 6 bases, J shed 2 bases, and the junction held 6 bases outside the gene matches. Germline V CDR1 and CDR2: ENHRY, SYGVKD. The CDR3 DNA reads as TGTGCCATCAGGGGGGACAGATACAACTATGGCTACACCTTC. This encodes CAIRGDRYNYGYTF.

The V and J genes are TRBV5-6 and TRBJ1-3; D gene uncertain. From germline, CDR1 is SGHDT and CDR2 YYEEEE. V shed 0 bases and J shed 0 bases, with 4 bases lying between them. CDR3 length: 14 amino acids. CDR3 bases: TGTGCCAGCAGCTTGGCCCCCTCTGGAAACACCATATATTTT. Translating it yields CASSLAPSGNTIYF.